Shown below are 9 T cell receptor beta chains from a single sample sequenced in a study of human T cells and chemical hapten exposure (dated by TCRdb to the early 2020s). The time point label here, explained by the study, means: pre-sensitization, week 0. Read against the paper, the sample's treatment or condition label means: therapeutic diphenylcyclopropenone sensitization with weekly scalp DPC. Receptor amplification or capture employed RACE. Instrument on record: NextSeq 500. TCRdb passed the public sequencing reads through fastp at Q25 and MiXCR, retaining productive beta sequences. Every CDR3 protein is listed once, alongside the most common genes and DNA of its rows. Recorded for this sample are roughly 100,000 distinct CDR3 sequences; 10% to 14% of them occurred a single time. Around 3.3% of the sample belongs to the ten largest clones. The material was whole blood, obtained in connection with sensitization to the hapten diphenylcyclopropenone (DPC). These receptors came from an older woman with alopecia areata. Some clones in this sample may be carry-over from other donors' samples.

The sample holds many counts of this clonotype. The chain employs TRBV28 and TRBJ1-2; TRBD1 agrees at 8 bases. Germline-derived CDR1 and CDR2 are MDHEN and SYDVKM. The J segment lost 4 bases and the V segment lost 5 bases, leaving 6 bases of the junction unmatched. There are 14 residues in the CDR3. CDR3 in DNA: TGTGCCAGCAGTGTCGGACAGGGCGGCTATGGCTACACCTTC. Encoded protein: CASSVGQGGYGYTF.

The table lists this clonotype with a few counts. This chain uses TRBV5-1 with TRBJ1-2, with D perhaps matching TRBD1 (6 bases). CDR1 is SGHRS and CDR2 is YFSETQ in the germline V gene. The CDR3 totals 16 residues. V was trimmed by 1 base and J by 2 bases, leaving 15 bases between them. In DNA, the CDR3 is TGCGCCAGCAGCTTGACCCCCGGGACACAGAACTATGGCTACACCTTC. Protein sequence: CASSLTPGTQNYGYTF. Complete variable domain (other parts from reference TRBV5-1 and TRBJ1-2): KAGVTQTPRYLIKTRGQQVTLSCSPISGHRSVSWYQQTPGQGLQFLFEYFSETQRNKGNFPGRFSGRQFSNSRSEMNVSTLELGDSALYLCASSLTPGTQNYGYTFGSGTRLTVV.

This clonotype has more than one count but fewer than ten. The CDR3 sequence: CASSRTGEYEQYF. The DNA for the CDR3 is TGTGCCAGCAGCCGAACGGGGGAGTACGAGCAGTACTTC. The rearrangement joins TRBV7-2 to TRBJ2-7; D might be TRBD2 (6 bases). Trimming left V 5 bases short and J 4 bases short, with 12 bases between. Germline values: CDR1 SGHTA, CDR2 FQGNSA. This CDR3 region has 13 residues.

This clonotype has more than one count but fewer than ten. The rearrangement joins TRBV12-3 or TRBV12-4 to TRBJ1-2, with a possible D match to TRBD1 (5 bases). V was trimmed by 3 bases and J by 4 bases, leaving 18 bases between them. The CDR3 sequence is 16 residues long. As DNA, the CDR3 is TGTGCCAGCAGTTTCGTTCCAGGGCTGTCTACCTATGGCTACACCTTC. The encoded protein is CASSFVPGLSTYGYTF.

V gene TRBV10-3 combines with J gene TRBJ2-3; possibly TRBD1 or TRBD2 for D (6 bases each). Germline assignment: CDR1 ENHRY and CDR2 SYGVKD. This CDR3 contains 14 residues. The V gene lost 4 bases and the J gene lost 3 bases, with 11 bases spanning the gap. The CDR3 DNA reads as TGTGCCATCAGTGGACGGGGGACAACAGATACGCAGTATTTT. Protein sequence: CAISGRGTTDTQYF.

The rearrangement joins TRBV11-2 to TRBJ1-5; D is possibly TRBD1 (6 bases). Germline CDR1 and CDR2: SGHAT and FQNNGV. V was shortened by 6 bases and J by 4 bases, with 16 bases between the two germline ends. This CDR3 comprises 15 residues. CDR3 sequence: CASSDLGDRNQPQHF. In DNA, the CDR3 is TGTGCCAGCAGTGACTTGGGAGACAGGAATCAGCCCCAGCATTTT. Variable domain in full (rest from reference TRBV11-2 and TRBJ1-5): EAGVAQSPRYKIIEKRQSVAFWCNPISGHATLYWYQQILGQGPKLLIQFQNNGVVDDSQLPKDRFSAERLKGVDSTLKIQPAKLEDSAVYLCASSDLGDRNQPQHFGDGTRLSIL.

This clonotype occurred many times. V gene TRBV3-1 combines with J gene TRBJ2-7; D call uncertain. CDR3 length: 13 residues. The ends were cut back, 0 bases at V and 6 bases at J, with 9 bases in the middle. Looked up from germline, CDR1 is LGHDT and CDR2 is YNNKEL (reference sequence). CDR3 amino acids: CASSQEGWPEQYF. CDR3 nucleotides: TGTGCCAGCAGCCAAGAAGGGTGGCCCGAGCAGTACTTC.

The chain couples TRBV19 to TRBJ1-5, with D hard to call. CDR3 length: 13 residues. V was cut by 7 bases and J by 4 bases, with 11 bases left in between. Germline CDR1 and CDR2: LNHDA and SQIVND (reference sequence). The CDR3, as DNA: TGTGCCAGTAATGGCGGAGTAAATCAGCCCCAGCATTTT. It specifies CASNGGVNQPQHF.

This sequence joins TRBV7-3 and TRBJ1-1; D uncertain. The CDR3 has 13 amino acids. Deletions cut 2 bases from V and 4 bases from J, with 8 bases between. Germline V gene lookup returns CDR1 SGHTA and CDR2 FQGTGA. CDR3 region: CASSLLVGTEAFF. The CDR3 DNA sequence: TGTGCCAGCAGCTTATTGGTGGGCACTGAAGCTTTCTTT.